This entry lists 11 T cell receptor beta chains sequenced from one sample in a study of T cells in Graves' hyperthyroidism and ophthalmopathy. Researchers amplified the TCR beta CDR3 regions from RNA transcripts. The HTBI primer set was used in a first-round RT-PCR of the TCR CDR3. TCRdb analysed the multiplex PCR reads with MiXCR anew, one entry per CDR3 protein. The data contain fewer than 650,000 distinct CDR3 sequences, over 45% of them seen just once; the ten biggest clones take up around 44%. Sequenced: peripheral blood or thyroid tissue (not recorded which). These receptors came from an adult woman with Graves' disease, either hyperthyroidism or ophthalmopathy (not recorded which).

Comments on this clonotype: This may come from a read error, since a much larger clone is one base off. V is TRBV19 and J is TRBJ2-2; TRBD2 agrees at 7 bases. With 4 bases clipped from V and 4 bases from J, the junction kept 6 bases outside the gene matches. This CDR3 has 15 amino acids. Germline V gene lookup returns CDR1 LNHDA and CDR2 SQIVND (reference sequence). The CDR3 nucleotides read TGTGCCAGTAGTAAAGAAAGCGGGACCACCGGGGAGCTGTTTTTT. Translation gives CASSKESGTTGELFF.

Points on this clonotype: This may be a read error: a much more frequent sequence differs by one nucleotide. As DNA, the CDR3 is TGTGCCAGCACCGAGCCGGACAGGGGCGTTGCCTACGAGCAGTACTTC. Residues: CASTEPDRGVAYEQYF. The J gene is TRBJ2-7, the V gene TRBV2; 9 bases are shared with TRBD1. The CDR3 covers 16 residues. Per the germline V gene, CDR1 is SNHLY and CDR2 is FYNNEI. Losses at the gene ends were 7 bases for V and 2 bases for J; bases not matched to a gene: 12. Combining the CDR3 with reference TRBV2 and TRBJ2-7 gives the whole variable domain EPEVTQTPSHQVTQMGQEVILRCVPISNHLYFYWYRQILGQKVEFLVSFYNNEISEKSEIFDDQFSVERPDGSNFTLKIRSTKLEDSAMYFCASTEPDRGVAYEQYFGPGTRLTVT.

In nucleotides, the CDR3 is TGCAGTGCTAGAGGTCCGATAACCACTGAAGCTTTCTTT. This codes for CSARGPITTEAFF. J is TRBJ1-1 and V is TRBV20-1; D gene ambiguous. Trimming took off 1 base at V and 4 bases at J, with 10 bases between the two ends. The CDR3 runs 13 residues. Per germline, CDR1 DFQATT and CDR2 SNEGSKA (reference sequence).

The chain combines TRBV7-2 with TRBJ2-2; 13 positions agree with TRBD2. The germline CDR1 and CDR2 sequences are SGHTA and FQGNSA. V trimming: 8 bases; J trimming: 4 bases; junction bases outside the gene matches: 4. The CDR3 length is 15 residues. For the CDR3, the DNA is TGTGCCAGCGGACTAGCGGGAGCAAGCACCGGGGAGCTGTTTTTT. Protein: CASGLAGASTGELFF.

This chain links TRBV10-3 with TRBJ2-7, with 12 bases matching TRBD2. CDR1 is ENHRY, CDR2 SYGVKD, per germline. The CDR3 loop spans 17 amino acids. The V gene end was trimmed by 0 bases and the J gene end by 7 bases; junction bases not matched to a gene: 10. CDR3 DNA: TGTGCCATCAGTGAGTCGACTAGCGGGAGTATAAGGGATGAGCAGTACTTC. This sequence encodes CAISESTSGSIRDEQYF.

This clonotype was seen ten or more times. The CDR3 coding sequence is TGTGCCATCAAGGGACAGGGAGGGGAGACCCAGTACTTC. Its translation: CAIKGQGGETQYF. J is TRBJ2-5 and V is TRBV10-3; 9 bases are a match to TRBD1. CDR1 is ENHRY, CDR2 SYGVKD, per germline. The CDR3 covers 13 residues. Trimming cost V 7 bases and J 5 bases; bases outside gene matches: 5.

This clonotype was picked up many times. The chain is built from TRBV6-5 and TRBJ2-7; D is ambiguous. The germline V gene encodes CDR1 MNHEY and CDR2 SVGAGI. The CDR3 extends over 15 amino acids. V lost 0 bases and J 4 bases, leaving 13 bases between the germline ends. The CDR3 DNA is TGTGCCAGCAGTTACTCCCGGCCTTTAGGGTACGAGCAGTACTTC. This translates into CASSYSRPLGYEQYF.

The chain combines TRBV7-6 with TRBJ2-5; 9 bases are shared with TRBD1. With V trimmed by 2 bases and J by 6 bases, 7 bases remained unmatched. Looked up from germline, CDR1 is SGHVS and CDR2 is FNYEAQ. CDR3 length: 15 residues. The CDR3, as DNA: TGTGCCAGCAGCTTATACAGGGGGCGCGAAAAGACCCAGTACTTC. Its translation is CASSLYRGREKTQYF.

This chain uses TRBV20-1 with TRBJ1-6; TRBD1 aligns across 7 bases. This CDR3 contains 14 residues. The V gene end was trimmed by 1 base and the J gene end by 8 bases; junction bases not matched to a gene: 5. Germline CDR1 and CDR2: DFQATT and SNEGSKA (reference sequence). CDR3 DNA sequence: TGCAGTGCTAGAGGCGACAGGGAGTATTCACCCCTCCACTTT. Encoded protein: CSARGDREYSPLHF.

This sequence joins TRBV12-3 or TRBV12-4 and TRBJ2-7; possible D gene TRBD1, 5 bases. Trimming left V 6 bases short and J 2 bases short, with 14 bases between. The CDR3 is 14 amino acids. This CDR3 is CASSLTQTAYEQYF. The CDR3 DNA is TGTGCCAGCAGCTTAACTCAGACAGCCTACGAGCAGTACTTC.

The CDR3 sequence is CASSPRTGPDYEQYF. The CDR3 bases are TGTGCCAGCAGCCCTAGGACAGGGCCGGACTACGAGCAGTACTTC. This chain connects TRBV7-9 to TRBJ2-7; 8 nucleotides agree with TRBD1. V lost 5 bases, J lost 3 bases, and 9 bases stayed unmatched. Germline CDR1 is SEHNR and CDR2 is FQNEAQ (reference sequence). The CDR3 covers 15 residues.